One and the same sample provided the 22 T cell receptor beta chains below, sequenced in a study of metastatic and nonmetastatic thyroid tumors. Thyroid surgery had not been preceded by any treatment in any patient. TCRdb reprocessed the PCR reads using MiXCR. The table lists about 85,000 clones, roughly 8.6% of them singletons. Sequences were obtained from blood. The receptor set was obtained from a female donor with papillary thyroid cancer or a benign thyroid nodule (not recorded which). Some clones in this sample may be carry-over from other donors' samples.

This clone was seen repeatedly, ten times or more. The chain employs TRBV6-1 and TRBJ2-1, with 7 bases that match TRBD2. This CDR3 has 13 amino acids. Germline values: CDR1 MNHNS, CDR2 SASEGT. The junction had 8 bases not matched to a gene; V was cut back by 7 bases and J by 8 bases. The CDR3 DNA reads TGTGCCAGCACCGCCCTAGCGGTACATGAGCAGTTCTTC. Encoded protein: CASTALAVHEQFF.

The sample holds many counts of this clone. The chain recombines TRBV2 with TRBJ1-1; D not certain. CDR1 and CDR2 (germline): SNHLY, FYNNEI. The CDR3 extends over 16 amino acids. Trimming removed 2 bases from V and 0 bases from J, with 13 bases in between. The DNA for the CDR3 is TGTGCCAGCAGTGAACGGGCAGTAGTCATGAACACTGAAGCTTTCTTT. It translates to CASSERAVVMNTEAFF.

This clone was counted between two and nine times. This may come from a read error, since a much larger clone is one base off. As DNA, the CDR3 is TGTGCCAGTTCGATGATGGAAAGGGGAGACGAGCAGTACTTC. Amino acid sequence: CASSMMERGDEQYF. The genes are TRBV19 and TRBJ2-7; D might be TRBD1 or TRBD2, each matching 5 bases. Germline V gene sequence: CDR1 LNHDA, CDR2 SQIVND (reference sequence). V lost 8 bases and J lost 5, with 19 bases in between. CDR3 length: 14 residues.

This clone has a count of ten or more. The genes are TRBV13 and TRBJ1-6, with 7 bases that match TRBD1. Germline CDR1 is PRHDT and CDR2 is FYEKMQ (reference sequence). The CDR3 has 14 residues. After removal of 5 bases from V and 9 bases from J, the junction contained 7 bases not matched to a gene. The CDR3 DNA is TGTGCCAGCAGCCTTGACAGGGAGGGTTCACCCCTCCACTTT. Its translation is CASSLDREGSPLHF.

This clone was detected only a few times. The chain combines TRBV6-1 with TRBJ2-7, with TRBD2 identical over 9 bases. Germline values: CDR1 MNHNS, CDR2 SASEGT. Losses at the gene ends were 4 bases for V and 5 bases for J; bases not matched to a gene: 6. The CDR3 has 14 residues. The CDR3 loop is CASSGLAGRDEQYF. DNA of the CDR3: TGTGCCAGCAGTGGGCTAGCGGGGCGAGACGAGCAGTACTTC.

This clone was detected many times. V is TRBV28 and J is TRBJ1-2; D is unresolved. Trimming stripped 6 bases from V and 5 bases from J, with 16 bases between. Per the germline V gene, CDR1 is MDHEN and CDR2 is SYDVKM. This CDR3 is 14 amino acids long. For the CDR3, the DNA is TGTGCCAGCAGCCGGCAGCGGGCGCGGTATGGCTACACCTTC. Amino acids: CASSRQRARYGYTF.

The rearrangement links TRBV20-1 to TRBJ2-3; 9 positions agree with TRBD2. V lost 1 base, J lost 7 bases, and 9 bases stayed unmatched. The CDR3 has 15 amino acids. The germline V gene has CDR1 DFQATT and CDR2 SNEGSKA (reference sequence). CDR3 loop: CSARGGAGGPNTQYF. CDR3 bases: TGCAGTGCTAGAGGTGGGGCGGGGGGGCCAAATACGCAGTATTTT.

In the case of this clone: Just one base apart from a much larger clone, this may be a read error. This CDR3 reads CASSEAEAFF. CDR3 bases: TGTGCCAGTAGTGAAGCTGAAGCTTTCTTT. V usage is TRBV19 and J usage is TRBJ1-1, with no clear D. The CDR3 runs 10 residues. Trimming stripped 5 bases from V and 6 bases from J, with 4 bases between. CDR1 and CDR2 (germline): LNHDA, SQIVND (reference sequence).

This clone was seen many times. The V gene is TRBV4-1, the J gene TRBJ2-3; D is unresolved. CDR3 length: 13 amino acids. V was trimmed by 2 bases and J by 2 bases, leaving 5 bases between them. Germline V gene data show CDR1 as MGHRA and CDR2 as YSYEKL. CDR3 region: CASSQHYTDTQYF. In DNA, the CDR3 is TGCGCCAGCAGCCAACATTACACAGATACGCAGTATTTT.

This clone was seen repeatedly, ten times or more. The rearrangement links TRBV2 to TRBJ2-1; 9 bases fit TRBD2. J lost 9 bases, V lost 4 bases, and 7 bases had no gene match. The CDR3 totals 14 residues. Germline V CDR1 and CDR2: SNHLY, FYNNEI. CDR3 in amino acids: CASSGYGLATEQFF. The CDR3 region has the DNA TGTGCCAGCAGTGGATATGGACTAGCGACTGAGCAGTTCTTC.

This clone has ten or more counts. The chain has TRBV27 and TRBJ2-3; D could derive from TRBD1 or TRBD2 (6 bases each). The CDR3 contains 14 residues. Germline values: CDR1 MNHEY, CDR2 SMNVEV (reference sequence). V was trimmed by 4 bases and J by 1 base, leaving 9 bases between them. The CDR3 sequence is CASSSGARTDTQYF. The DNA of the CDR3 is TGTGCCAGCAGTTCGGGGGCGCGCACAGATACGCAGTATTTT.

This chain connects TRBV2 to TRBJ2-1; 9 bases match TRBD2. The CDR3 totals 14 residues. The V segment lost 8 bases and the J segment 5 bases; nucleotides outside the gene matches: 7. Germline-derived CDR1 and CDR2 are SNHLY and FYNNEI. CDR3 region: CASPRLAANNEQFF. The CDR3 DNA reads TGTGCCAGCCCGAGACTAGCGGCTAACAATGAGCAGTTCTTC.

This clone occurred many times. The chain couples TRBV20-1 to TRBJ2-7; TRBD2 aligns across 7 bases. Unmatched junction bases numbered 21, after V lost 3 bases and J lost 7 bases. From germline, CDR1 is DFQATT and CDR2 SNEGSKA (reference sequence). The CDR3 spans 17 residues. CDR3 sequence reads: CSARGNLQAGEPEEQYF. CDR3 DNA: TGCAGTGCTAGGGGTAACTTGCAGGCGGGGGAGCCAGAAGAGCAGTACTTC.

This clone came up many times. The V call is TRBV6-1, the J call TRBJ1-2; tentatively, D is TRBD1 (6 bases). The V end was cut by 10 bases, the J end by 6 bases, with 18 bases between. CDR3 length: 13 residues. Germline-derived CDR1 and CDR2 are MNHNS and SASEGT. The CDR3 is CATTSGGLNGYTF. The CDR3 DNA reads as TGTGCCACAACGTCGGGGGGCCTTAATGGCTACACCTTC.

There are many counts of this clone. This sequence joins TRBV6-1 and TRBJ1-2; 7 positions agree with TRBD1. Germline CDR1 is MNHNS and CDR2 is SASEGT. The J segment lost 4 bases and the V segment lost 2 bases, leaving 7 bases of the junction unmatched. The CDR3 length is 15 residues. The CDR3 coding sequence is TGTGCCAGCAGTGAATCAGGAGGGGGCTTCTATGGCTACACCTTC. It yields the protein CASSESGGGFYGYTF.

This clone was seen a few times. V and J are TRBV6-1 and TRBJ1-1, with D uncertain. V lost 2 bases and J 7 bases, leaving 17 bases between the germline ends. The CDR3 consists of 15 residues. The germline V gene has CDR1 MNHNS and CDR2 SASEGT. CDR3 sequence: CASSELGSRGGEAFF. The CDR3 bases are TGTGCCAGCAGTGAATTGGGCAGCCGGGGAGGTGAAGCTTTCTTT.

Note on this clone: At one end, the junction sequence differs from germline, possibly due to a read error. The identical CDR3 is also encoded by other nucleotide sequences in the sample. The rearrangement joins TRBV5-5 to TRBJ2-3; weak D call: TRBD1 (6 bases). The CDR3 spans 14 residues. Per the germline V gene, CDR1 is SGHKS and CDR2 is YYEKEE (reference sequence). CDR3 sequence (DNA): TGTGCCAGCAGTACAGGGAAATACATAGATACGCAATATTTT. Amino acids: CASSTGKYIDTQYF. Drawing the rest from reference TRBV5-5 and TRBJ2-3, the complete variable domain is DAGVTQSPTHLIKTRGQQVTLRCSPISGHKSVSWYQQVLGQGPQFIFQYYEKEERGRGNFPDRFSARQFPNYSSELNVNALLLGDSALYLCASSTGKYIDTQYFGPGTRLTVL.

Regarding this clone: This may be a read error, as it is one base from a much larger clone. The CDR3 nucleotides are TGTGCCAGCAGCTCCCTTCGGGTTAGCGGGGGGGCAGGTGAGCAGTTCTTC. It translates to CASSSLRVSGGAGEQFF. The chain employs TRBV7-6 and TRBJ2-1, with 11 bases aligning to TRBD2. The CDR3 covers 17 residues. The V gene's germline CDR1 is SGHVS and CDR2 FNYEAQ. Unmatched junction bases numbered 14, after V lost 4 bases and J lost 9 bases.

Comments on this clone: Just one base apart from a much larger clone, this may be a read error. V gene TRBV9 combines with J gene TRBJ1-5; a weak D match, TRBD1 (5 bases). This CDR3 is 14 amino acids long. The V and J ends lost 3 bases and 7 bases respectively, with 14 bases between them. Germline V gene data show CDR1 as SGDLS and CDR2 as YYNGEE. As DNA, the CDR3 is TGTGCCAGCAGCGCCCTAGGGGATCCGCAGCCCCAGCATTTT. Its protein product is CASSALGDPQPQHF.

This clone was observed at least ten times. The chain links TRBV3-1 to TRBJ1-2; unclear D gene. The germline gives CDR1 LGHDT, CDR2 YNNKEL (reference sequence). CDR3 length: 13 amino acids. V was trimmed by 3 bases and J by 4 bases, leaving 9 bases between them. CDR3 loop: CASSQRTLYGYTF. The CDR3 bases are TGTGCCAGCAGCCAGAGAACCCTCTATGGCTACACCTTC.

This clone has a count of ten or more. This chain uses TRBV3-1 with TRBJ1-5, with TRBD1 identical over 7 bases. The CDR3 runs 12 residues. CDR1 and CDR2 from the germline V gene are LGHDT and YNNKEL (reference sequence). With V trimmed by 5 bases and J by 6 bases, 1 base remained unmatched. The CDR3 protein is CASSRTGQPQHF. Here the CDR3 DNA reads TGTGCCAGCAGCAGGACAGGTCAGCCCCAGCATTTT.

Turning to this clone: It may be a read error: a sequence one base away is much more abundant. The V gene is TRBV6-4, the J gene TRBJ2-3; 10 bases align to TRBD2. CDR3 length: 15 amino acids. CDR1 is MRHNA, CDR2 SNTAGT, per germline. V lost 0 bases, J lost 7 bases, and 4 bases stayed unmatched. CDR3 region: CASSDSNSGGNTQYF. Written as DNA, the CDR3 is TGTGCCAGCAGTGACTCAAATAGCGGGGGGAATACGCAGTATTTT.